This T cell receptor beta chain came from a study of blood T cell repertoires in COVID-19. For the study at large: The United States, Italy and Spain supplied acute and convalescent COVID-19 samples. Nucleic acid was either cDNA or gDNA, and it came from T cells, B-cell-depleted T cells, or PBMCs.

This clone was seen only once. The protocol was immunoSEQ multiplex PCR, while the TCRdb copy is restricted to in-frame clones and leaves out a portion. The sample carries approximately 500,000 clones, 80% to 90% recorded once. The source is a human donor in a cohort sampled during active COVID-19. What was sequenced was peripheral blood.

In nucleotides, the CDR3 is TGTGCCAGCAGTTACGTGGGGCGGGGAGGGAATCAGCCCCAGCATTTT. This sequence encodes CASSYVGRGGNQPQHF. The V call is TRBV6-2 or TRBV6-3, the J call TRBJ1-5, with D maybe TRBD1 (5 bases). CDR1 is MNHEY, CDR2 SVGEGT, per germline. The CDR3 consists of 16 residues. V lost 2 bases, J lost 4 bases, and 15 bases lay in between.